These 4 T cell receptor beta chains were all obtained from the same sample, sequenced in a study of CD8 T cells in Susac syndrome. Random hexamers were used to reverse transcribe the RNA input (0.5 to 1 ug). From the immunoSEQ multiplex PCR reads, TCRdb called clonotypes with MiXCR, one entry per CDR3 protein. Of about 90,000 distinct CDR3 sequences in the sample, 90% to 95% are singletons; the top ten hold around 0.31%. The specimen sequenced was CD8+ T cells from PBMCs. These receptors originate from a human donor in good health.

V usage is TRBV13 and J usage is TRBJ1-2; the D gene is possibly TRBD1 (5 bases). Per germline, CDR1 PRHDT and CDR2 FYEKMQ (reference sequence). CDR3 length equals 11 residues. V was trimmed by 6 bases and J by 8 bases, leaving 10 bases between them. The chain's CDR3 is CASRGGDGYTF. Here the CDR3 DNA reads TGTGCCAGCAGAGGAGGGGACGGCTACACCTTC.

This sequence joins TRBV12-5 and TRBJ2-1, with TRBD2 matching over 7 bases. The CDR3 runs 14 residues. Germline V gene lookup returns CDR1 LGHNT and CDR2 FRNRAP. With V trimmed by 2 bases and J by 6 bases, 4 bases remained unmatched. The chain's CDR3 is CASGLTGLVNEQFF. CDR3 nucleotides: TGTGCTAGTGGTTTGACCGGACTAGTCAATGAGCAGTTCTTC.

The chain combines TRBV6-1 with TRBJ2-7; D gene ambiguous. V lost 3 bases and J 6 bases, leaving 3 bases between the germline ends. CDR1 MNHNS and CDR2 SASEGT come from the germline V gene. The CDR3 extends over 10 amino acids. CDR3 in amino acids: CASSDLEQYF. As DNA, the CDR3 is TGTGCCAGCAGTGACCTCGAGCAGTACTTC.

The rearrangement joins TRBV3-1 to TRBJ2-1; TRBD2 aligns across 8 bases. Trimming cost V 0 bases and J 3 bases; bases outside gene matches: 7. CDR1 and CDR2 from the germline V gene are LGHDT and YNNKEL (reference sequence). CDR3 length: 17 residues. CDR3 residues: CASSQDLSRGGYNEQFF. CDR3 nucleotide sequence: TGTGCCAGCAGCCAAGATTTGAGCCGGGGGGGCTACAATGAGCAGTTCTTC.